This TCR beta chain derives from a study of blood T cell repertoires in COVID-19. Clones were sequenced by immunoSEQ multiplex PCR, and TCRdb holds only the in-frame ones, with some missing. The sample gives 150,000 to 200,000 clones, over 75% of which show up once; more than 9.5% is in the top ten. This clone was seen a single time. This clonotype was obtained from a man aged 45 to 65 who had recovered from COVID-19. Material: PBMCs or T cells enriched from blood (not recorded which).

The CDR3 nucleotides read TGTGCCACCACGACAGGGTACACAGATACGCAGTATTTT. This codes for CATTTGYTDTQYF. The gene calls are TRBV19 and TRBJ2-3; 7 positions match TRBD1. V was clipped by 10 bases and J by 2 bases; unmatched bases: 6. CDR1 is LNHDA, CDR2 SQIVND, per germline (reference sequence). The CDR3 runs 13 residues.